This paragraph reports one T cell receptor beta chain. Its antigen is unidentified. Germline loops: CDR1 SGHTA, CDR2 FQGNSA. V shed 2 bases and J shed 1 base, with 11 bases lying between them. CDR3 length equals 15 residues. Libraries were prepared by immunoSEQ multiplex PCR; TCRdb keeps only in-frame clonotypes and omits some of them. The repertoire holds more than 90,000 clones, with 80% to 95% as singletons. The sample is drawn from a study of T cell repertoires and HLA-DP antigens. The specimen sequenced was CD4+ T cells from PBMCs. The chain carries TRBV7-2 and TRBJ1-1; D call uncertain. This receptor was taken from a young woman in good health and CMV-seronegative. In nucleotides, the CDR3 is TGTGCCAGCAGCTTAATTCCAGGTCGGAACACTGAAGCTTTCTTT. This encodes CASSLIPGRNTEAFF.